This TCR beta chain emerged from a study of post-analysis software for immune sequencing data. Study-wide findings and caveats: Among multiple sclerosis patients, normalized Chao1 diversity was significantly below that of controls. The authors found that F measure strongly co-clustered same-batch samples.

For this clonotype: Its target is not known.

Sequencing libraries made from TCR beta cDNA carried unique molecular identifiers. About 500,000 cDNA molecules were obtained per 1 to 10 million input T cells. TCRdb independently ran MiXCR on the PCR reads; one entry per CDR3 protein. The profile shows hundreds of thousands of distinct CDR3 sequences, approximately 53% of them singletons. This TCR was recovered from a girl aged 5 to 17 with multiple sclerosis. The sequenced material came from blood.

The DNA of the CDR3 is TGTGCCAGTCATGCTAGCGGGGGGCGAGGGACAGATACGCAGTATTTT. Protein: CASHASGGRGTDTQYF. The J gene is TRBJ2-3, the V gene TRBV25-1, with 11 positions matching TRBD2. In germline, CDR1 is MGHDK, CDR2 SYGVNS. This CDR3 has 16 amino acids. Germline trimming cut 9 bases from V and 3 bases from J; bases unmatched to any gene: 11. Full variable domain (rest looked up from reference TRBV25-1 and TRBJ2-3): EADIYQTPRYLVIGTGKKITLECSQTMGHDKMYWYQQDPGMELHLIHYSYGVNSTEKGDLSSESTVSRIRTEHFPLTLESARPSHTSQYLCASHASGGRGTDTQYFGPGTRLTVL.